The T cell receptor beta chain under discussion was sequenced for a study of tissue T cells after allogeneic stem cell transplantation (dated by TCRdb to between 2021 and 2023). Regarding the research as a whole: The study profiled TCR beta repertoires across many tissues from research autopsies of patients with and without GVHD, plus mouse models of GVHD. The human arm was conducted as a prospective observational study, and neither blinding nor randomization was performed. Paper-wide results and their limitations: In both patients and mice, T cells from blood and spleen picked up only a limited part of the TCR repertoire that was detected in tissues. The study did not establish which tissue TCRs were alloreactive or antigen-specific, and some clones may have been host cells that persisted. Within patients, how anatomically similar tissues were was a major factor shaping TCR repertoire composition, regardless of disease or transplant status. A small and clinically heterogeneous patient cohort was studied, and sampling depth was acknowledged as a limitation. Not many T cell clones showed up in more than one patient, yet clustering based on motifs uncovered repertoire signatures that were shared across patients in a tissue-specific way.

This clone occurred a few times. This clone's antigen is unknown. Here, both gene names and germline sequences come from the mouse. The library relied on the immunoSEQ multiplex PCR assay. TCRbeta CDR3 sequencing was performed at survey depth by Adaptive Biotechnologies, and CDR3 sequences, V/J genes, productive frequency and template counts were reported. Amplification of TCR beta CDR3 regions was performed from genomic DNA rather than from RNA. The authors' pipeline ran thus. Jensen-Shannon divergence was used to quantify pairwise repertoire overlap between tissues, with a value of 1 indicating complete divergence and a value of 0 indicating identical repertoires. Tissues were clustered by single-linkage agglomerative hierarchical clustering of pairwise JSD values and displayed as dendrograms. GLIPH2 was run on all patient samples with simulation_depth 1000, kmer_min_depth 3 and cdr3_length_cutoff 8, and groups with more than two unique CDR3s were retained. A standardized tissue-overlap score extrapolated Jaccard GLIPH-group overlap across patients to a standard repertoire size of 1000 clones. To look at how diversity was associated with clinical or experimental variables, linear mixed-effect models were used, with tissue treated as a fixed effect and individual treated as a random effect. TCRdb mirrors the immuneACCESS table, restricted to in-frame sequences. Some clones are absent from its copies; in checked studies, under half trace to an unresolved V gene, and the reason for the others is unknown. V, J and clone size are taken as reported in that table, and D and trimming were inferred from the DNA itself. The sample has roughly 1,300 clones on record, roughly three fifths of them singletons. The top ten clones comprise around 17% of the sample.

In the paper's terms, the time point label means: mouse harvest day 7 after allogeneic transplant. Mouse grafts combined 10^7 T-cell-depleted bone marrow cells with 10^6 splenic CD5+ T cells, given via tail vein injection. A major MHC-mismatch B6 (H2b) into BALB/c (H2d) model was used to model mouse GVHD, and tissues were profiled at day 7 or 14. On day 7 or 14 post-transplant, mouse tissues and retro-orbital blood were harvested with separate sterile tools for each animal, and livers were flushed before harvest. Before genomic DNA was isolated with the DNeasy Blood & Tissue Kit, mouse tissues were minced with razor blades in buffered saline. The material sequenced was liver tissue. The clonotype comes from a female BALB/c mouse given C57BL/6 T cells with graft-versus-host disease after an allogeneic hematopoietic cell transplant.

The sequenced part of the CDR3 DNA is TGTGCCAGCTCTCTCGATGATGGGGGGGACTATGAACAGTAC. Translated, it reads CASSLDDGGDYEQY. The CDR3, in full, reads CASSLDDGGDYEQYF. The V and J segments used are TRBV12-2 and TRBJ2-7; TRBD2 fits 8 bases in the junction. The read comes to an end 1 residue before the CDR3 does, leaving the germline J gene to fill in the end. The cysteine opens and the phenylalanine closes a CDR3 of 15 amino acids. The 42 bases shown cover part of the CDR3, and their frame starts at base 1. CDR1 is given as SGHLS and CDR2 as HYDKME, both from the germline V gene. V is pruned by 0 bases and J by 3 bases, leaving 6 bases of the junction without a gene match.